This T cell receptor (beta chain) was recorded in a study of T cells expressing NK-cell markers. Turning to the study itself: The authors sequenced eight donors, of whom seven were HCMV-seropositive and one was seronegative. Broader study findings: Topping the CD3+CD56-NKG2C+ fraction as well were these clonotypes, in a few donors. Of the CD8+ T cell pool in 6 or 7 donors, roughly 1.0-8% was accounted for by dominant NKG2C+ clonotypes.

Germline V gene lookup returns CDR1 LGHDT and CDR2 YNNKEL (reference sequence). There are 15 residues in the CDR3. With respect to this clonotype: Its antigen is unknown.

It was by 5'RACE template switching with UMIs that TCR beta cDNA was made. TCRdb reworked the 5' RACE reads into one entry per CDR3 protein, no DNA. The table lists over 150,000 distinct CDR3 sequences. Sequenced sample: blood T cells: a sorted CD56 or NKG2C T cell subset, CD4+ or CD8+ T cells, or bulk PBMC T cells (not recorded which). The clonotype comes from a woman aged 45-65 years in good health. V is TRBV3-1 and J is TRBJ2-1; TCRdb lists TRBD2, though no DNA is available to test this call. CDR3 residues: CASSHQTSGYNEQFF.